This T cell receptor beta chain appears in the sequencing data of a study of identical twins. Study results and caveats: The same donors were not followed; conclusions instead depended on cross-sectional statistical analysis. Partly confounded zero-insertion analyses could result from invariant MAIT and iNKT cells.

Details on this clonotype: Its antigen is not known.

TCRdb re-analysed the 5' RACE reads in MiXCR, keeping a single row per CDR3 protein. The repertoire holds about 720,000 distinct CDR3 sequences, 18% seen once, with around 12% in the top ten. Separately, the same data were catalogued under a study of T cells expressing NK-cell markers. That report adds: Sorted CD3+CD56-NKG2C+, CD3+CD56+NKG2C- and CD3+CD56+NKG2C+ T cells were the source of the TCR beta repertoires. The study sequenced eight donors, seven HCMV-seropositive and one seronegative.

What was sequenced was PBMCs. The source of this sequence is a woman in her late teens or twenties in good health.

CDR3 sequence reads: CASSLLHLGYGYTF. In DNA, the CDR3 is TGTGCCAGCAGCTTACTCCATCTAGGCTATGGCTACACCTTC. The chain carries TRBV7-9 and TRBJ1-2; no clear D gene. The CDR3 is 14 residues long. Trimming pared 2 bases from V and 4 bases from J, leaving 11 bases between. Looked up from germline, CDR1 is SEHNR and CDR2 is FQNEAQ (reference sequence).